The 9 T cell receptor beta chains below come from one sample, sequenced in a study of T cell changes during pregnancy in multiple sclerosis. Clones were sequenced by immunoSEQ multiplex PCR, and TCRdb holds only the in-frame ones, with some missing. The repertoire holds 40,000 or so clones, with 92% as singletons. The sample consisted of CD8+ T cells from peripheral blood mononuclear cells, taken in the third trimester of pregnancy. Receptor source: a female donor with multiple sclerosis, enrolled in a pregnancy study.

The rearrangement links TRBV11-2 to TRBJ2-1, with 10 positions matching TRBD2. Per the germline V gene, CDR1 is SGHAT and CDR2 is FQNNGV. The CDR3 runs to 16 residues. Trimming removed 5 bases from V and 4 bases from J; junction bases left unmatched: 8. CDR3 protein: CASSQEAGGEYNEQFF. Here the CDR3 DNA reads TGTGCCAGCAGCCAAGAAGCGGGAGGGGAATACAATGAGCAGTTCTTC.

This clone was counted a few times. Other DNA variants within this sample encode the same CDR3. This chain links TRBV6-5 with TRBJ2-7; 8 bases line up with TRBD2. The CDR3 has 13 residues. Germline V lookup: CDR1 MNHEY, CDR2 SVGAGI. Unmatched junction bases numbered 3, after V lost 5 bases and J lost 3 bases. The CDR3 bases are TGTGCCAGCAGTCCGGGAGGGGGCTACGAGCAGTACTTC. It translates to CASSPGGGYEQYF.

The chain is built from TRBV27 and TRBJ2-7; 9 nucleotides agree with TRBD1. Germline lookup yields CDR1 MNHEY and CDR2 SMNVEV (reference sequence). This CDR3 comprises 14 residues. Unmatched junction bases numbered 4, after V lost 5 bases and J lost 2 bases. Here the CDR3 reads CASSRDRDTYEQYF. The CDR3 DNA is TGTGCCAGCAGTAGGGACAGGGACACCTACGAGCAGTACTTC.

V is TRBV27 and J is TRBJ2-7; 7 bases map to TRBD1. In germline, CDR1 is MNHEY, CDR2 SMNVEV (reference sequence). The CDR3 covers 12 residues. Unmatched junction bases numbered 3, after V lost 10 bases and J lost 0 bases. CDR3 region: CATTGASYEQYF. The DNA of the CDR3 is TGTGCCACCACAGGGGCCTCCTACGAGCAGTACTTC.

The chain recombines TRBV28 with TRBJ2-2; D remains unclear. The V gene's germline CDR1 is MDHEN and CDR2 SYDVKM. Between the trimmed V and J ends, which lost 5 bases and 0 bases, there was a span of 13 bases. The CDR3 runs 16 residues. CDR3 coding DNA: TGTGCCAGCAGTCCAGACACGATCGCGAACACCGGGGAGCTGTTTTTT. Its protein product is CASSPDTIANTGELFF.

This clone was seen only once. The chain couples TRBV4-2 to TRBJ2-1; a weak D match, TRBD1 (6 bases). Germline values: CDR1 LGHNA, CDR2 YNFKEQ. V lost 0 bases to trimming and J lost 9 bases, with 21 bases between them. The CDR3 extends over 17 amino acids. The CDR3 sequence is CASSQDPGTGQGREQFF. For the CDR3, the DNA is TGTGCCAGCAGCCAAGATCCGGGGACGGGCCAGGGGCGTGAGCAGTTCTTC.

The gene calls are TRBV19 and TRBJ2-2; 10 bases are a match to TRBD2. V was pared by 1 base and J by 3 bases, with 5 bases of the junction left unmatched. CDR1 LNHDA and CDR2 SQIVND come from the germline V gene (reference sequence). The CDR3 length is 17 residues. As DNA, the CDR3 is TGTGCCAGTAGTATAGTAGGGCTAGCGGGAGACACCGGGGAGCTGTTTTTT. Encoded protein: CASSIVGLAGDTGELFF.

V usage is TRBV27 and J usage is TRBJ2-1; 13 nucleotides line up with TRBD2. The CDR3 has 17 residues. Germline V lookup: CDR1 MNHEY, CDR2 SMNVEV (reference sequence). The V segment lost 5 bases and the J segment 7 bases; nucleotides outside the gene matches: 11. CDR3 bases: TGTGCCAGCAGTCTAACGGGACTAGCGGGACCTACGAATGAGCAGTTCTTC. Its protein is CASSLTGLAGPTNEQFF.

The chain combines TRBV7-9 with TRBJ2-7; perhaps TRBD1 as D (5 bases). Trimming stripped 1 base from V and 2 bases from J, with 9 bases between. Germline V gives CDR1 SEHNR, CDR2 FQNEAQ (reference sequence). The CDR3 consists of 14 residues. The CDR3 bases are TGTGCCAGCAGCTTAGGGACACTGACCTACGAGCAGTACTTC. Translated, it gives CASSLGTLTYEQYF.